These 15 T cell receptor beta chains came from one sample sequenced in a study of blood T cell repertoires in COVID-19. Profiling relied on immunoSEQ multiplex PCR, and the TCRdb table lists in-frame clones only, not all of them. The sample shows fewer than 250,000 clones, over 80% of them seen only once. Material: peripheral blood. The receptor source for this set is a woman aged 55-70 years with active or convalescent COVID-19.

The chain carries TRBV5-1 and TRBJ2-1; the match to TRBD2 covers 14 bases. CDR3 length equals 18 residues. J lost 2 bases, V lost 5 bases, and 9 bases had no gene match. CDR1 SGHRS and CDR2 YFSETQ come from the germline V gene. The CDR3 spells CASSSGTSGSITYNEQFF. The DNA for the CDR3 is TGCGCCAGCAGTTCCGGGACTAGCGGGAGTATCACCTACAATGAGCAGTTCTTC.

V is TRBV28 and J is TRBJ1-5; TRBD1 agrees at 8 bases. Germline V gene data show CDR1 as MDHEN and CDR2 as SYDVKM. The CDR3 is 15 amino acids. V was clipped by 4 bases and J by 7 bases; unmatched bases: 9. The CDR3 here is CASSSQGGAWQPQHF. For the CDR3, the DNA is TGTGCCAGCAGTTCACAGGGGGGGGCCTGGCAGCCCCAGCATTTT.

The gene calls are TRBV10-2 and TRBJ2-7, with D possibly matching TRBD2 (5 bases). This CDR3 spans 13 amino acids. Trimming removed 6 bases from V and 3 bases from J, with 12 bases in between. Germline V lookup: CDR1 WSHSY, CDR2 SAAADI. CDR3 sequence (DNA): TGCGCCAGCAGCCGGACTTCCTACTACGAGCAGTACTTC. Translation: CASSRTSYYEQYF.

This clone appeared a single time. Here the CDR3 reads CASILDRGGRNEQFF. The CDR3 DNA reads as TGTGCCAGCATTCTTGACCGGGGGGGCCGTAATGAGCAGTTCTTC. The rearrangement uses TRBV6-9 and TRBJ2-1; TRBD2 matches at 8 bases. The ends lost 7 bases at V and 7 bases at J; junction bases unmatched: 12. The CDR3 loop spans 15 amino acids. Germline-derived CDR1 and CDR2 are MNHGY and SVAAGI.

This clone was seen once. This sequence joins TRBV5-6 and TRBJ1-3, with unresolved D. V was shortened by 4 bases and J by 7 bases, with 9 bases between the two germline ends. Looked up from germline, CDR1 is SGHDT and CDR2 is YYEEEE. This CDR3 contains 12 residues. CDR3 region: CASSVSRNTIYF. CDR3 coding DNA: TGTGCCAGCAGCGTAAGCCGGAACACCATATATTTT.

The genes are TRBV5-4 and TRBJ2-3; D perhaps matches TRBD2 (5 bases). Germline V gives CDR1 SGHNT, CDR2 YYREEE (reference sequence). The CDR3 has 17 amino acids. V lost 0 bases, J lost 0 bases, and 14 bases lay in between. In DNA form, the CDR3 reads TGTGCCAGCAGCTTGGAGCCGGCGGGCCTTAGCACAGATACGCAGTATTTT. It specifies CASSLEPAGLSTDTQYF.

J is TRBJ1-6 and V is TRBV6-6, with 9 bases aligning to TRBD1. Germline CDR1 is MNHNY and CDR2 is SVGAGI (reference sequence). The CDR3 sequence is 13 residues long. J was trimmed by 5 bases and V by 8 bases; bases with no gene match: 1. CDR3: CASRTGDNSPLHF. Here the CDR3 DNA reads TGTGCCAGCCGGACAGGGGATAATTCACCCCTCCACTTT.

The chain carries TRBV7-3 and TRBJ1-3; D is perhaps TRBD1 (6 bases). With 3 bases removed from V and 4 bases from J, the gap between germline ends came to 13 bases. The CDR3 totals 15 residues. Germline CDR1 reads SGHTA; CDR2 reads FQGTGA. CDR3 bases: TGTGCCAGCAGCTTTAGAGCAGGGGAGGGAAACACCATATATTTT. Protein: CASSFRAGEGNTIYF.

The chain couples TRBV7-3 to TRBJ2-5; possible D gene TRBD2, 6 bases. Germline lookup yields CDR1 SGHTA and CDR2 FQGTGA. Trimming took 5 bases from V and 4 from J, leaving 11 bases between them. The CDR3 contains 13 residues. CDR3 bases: TGTGCCAGCAGCCTAGGGGACTTAGAGACCCAGTACTTC. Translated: CASSLGDLETQYF.

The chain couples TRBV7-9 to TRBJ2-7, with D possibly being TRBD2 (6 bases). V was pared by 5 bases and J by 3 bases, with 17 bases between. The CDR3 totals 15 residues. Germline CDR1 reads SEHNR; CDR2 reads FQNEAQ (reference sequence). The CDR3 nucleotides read TGTGCCAGCAGCCATCAAACTGCGGGAAACTACGAGCAGTACTTC. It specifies CASSHQTAGNYEQYF.

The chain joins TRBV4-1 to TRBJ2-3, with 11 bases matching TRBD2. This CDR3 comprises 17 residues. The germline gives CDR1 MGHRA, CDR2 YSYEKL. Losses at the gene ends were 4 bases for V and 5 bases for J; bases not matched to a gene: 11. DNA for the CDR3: TGCGCCAGCAGCCGATACATAGCGGGGGGGCGGGAAGATACGCAGTATTTT. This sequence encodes CASSRYIAGGREDTQYF.

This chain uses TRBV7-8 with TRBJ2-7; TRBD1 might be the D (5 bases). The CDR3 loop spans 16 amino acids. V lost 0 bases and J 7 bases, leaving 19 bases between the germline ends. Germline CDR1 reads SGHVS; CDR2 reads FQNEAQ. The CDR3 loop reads CASSLARANSQGEQYV. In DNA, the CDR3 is TGTGCCAGCAGCTTAGCAAGGGCTAACTCTCAGGGAGAGCAGTACGTC.

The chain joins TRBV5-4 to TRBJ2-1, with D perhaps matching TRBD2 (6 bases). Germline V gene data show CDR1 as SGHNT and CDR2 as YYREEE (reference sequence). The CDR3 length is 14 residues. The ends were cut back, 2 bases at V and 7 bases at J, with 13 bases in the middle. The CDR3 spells CASSFSLAGNEQFF. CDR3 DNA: TGTGCCAGCAGCTTTTCCCTCGCGGGAAATGAGCAGTTCTTC.

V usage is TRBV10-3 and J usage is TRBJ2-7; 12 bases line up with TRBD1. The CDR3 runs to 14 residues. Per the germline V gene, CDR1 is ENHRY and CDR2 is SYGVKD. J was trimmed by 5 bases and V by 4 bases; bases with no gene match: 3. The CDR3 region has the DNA TGTGCCATCAGTGGGGGGACAGGGGGCCACGAGCAGTACTTC. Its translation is CAISGGTGGHEQYF.

CDR3 protein: CASRSREVPTDTQYF. CDR3 DNA: TGTGCCAGTAGGTCGCGGGAGGTCCCCACAGATACGCAGTATTTT. The V gene is TRBV19, the J gene TRBJ2-3; 8 bases map to TRBD2. This CDR3 contains 15 residues. Germline V gene lookup returns CDR1 LNHDA and CDR2 SQIVND (reference sequence). V lost 6 bases, J lost 2 bases, and 7 bases stayed unmatched.